The next 21 T cell receptor beta chains were all read from a single sample in a study of early T cells in non-severe SARS-CoV-2 infection. TCRdb re-analysed the 5' RACE reads in MiXCR, keeping a single row per CDR3 protein. This repertoire shows under 100,000 distinct CDR3 sequences, approximately 9.9% found once; its top ten account for 5.1%. The sample consisted of whole blood. The receptors come from an adult who was a healthcare worker with PCR-confirmed SARS-CoV-2 infection or an uninfected control (not recorded which).

The chain recombines TRBV5-1 with TRBJ2-2; no definite D call. The V and J ends lost 0 bases and 5 bases respectively, with 5 bases between them. The germline V gene encodes CDR1 SGHRS and CDR2 YFSETQ. The CDR3 totals 13 residues. The DNA of the CDR3 is TGCGCCAGCAGCTTGGCAGAAACCGGGGAGCTGTTTTTT. It specifies CASSLAETGELFF.

This clonotype was observed many times. The chain uses TRBV5-5 and TRBJ2-1, with a possible D match to TRBD2 (6 bases). Germline assignment: CDR1 SGHKS and CDR2 YYEKEE (reference sequence). The CDR3 runs to 14 residues. V lost 2 bases and J lost 6, with 12 bases in between. In DNA form, the CDR3 reads TGTGCCAGCAGCTTAGCGGGCCCAGTCAATGAGCAGTTCTTC. This translates into CASSLAGPVNEQFF.

This clonotype was counted between two and nine times. The chain combines TRBV28 with TRBJ2-3; 7 bases agree with TRBD1. V shed 2 bases and J 6 bases; nucleotides not matched to a gene: 11. Germline V gene data show CDR1 as MDHEN and CDR2 as SYDVKM. CDR3 length equals 16 residues. This CDR3 reads CASSLIGRGLGDTQYF. CDR3 DNA: TGTGCCAGCAGTTTAATAGGAAGGGGGCTAGGGGATACGCAGTATTTT.

This clonotype was seen only a few times. The gene calls are TRBV20-1 and TRBJ1-2; D gene ambiguous. This CDR3 is built from 15 residues. CDR1 DFQATT and CDR2 SNEGSKA come from the germline V gene (reference sequence). V was clipped by 5 bases and J by 2 bases, with 18 bases between them. The CDR3 is CSAYPPRQANYGYTF. The CDR3 nucleotides are TGCAGTGCTTACCCGCCCCGACAAGCGAACTATGGCTACACCTTC.

This clonotype was seen ten or more times. The chain links TRBV7-8 to TRBJ1-6; a possible D gene is TRBD1 (6 bases). V gave up 1 base and J gave up 7 bases, with 20 bases separating them. Germline V gene sequence: CDR1 SGHVS, CDR2 FQNEAQ. The CDR3 extends over 18 amino acids. In DNA form, the CDR3 reads TGTGCCAGCAGCTTAGTAGTTGAAGGAGGAGGGACAAATTCACCCCTCCACTTT. This sequence encodes CASSLVVEGGGTNSPLHF.

This chain uses TRBV4-1 with TRBJ2-7; no reliable D call. Trimming left V 0 bases short and J 4 bases short, with 10 bases between. The CDR3 sequence is 14 residues long. Germline V CDR1 and CDR2: MGHRA, YSYEKL. The CDR3 protein is CASSQDIGVYEQYF. The DNA for the CDR3 is TGCGCCAGCAGCCAAGATATCGGAGTATACGAGCAGTACTTC.

The chain combines TRBV29-1 with TRBJ2-2, with D perhaps being TRBD1 or TRBD2 (5 bases each). CDR3 size: 15 residues. The V gene lost 0 bases and the J gene lost 4 bases, with 12 bases spanning the gap. CDR1 SQVTM and CDR2 ANQGSEA come from the germline V gene. The CDR3 sequence: CSVEEAPGTTGELFF. The CDR3 DNA sequence: TGCAGCGTTGAAGAGGCCCCCGGGACCACCGGGGAGCTGTTTTTT.

This chain uses TRBV12-3 or TRBV12-4 with TRBJ2-4, with D perhaps given as TRBD1 or TRBD2 (5 bases each). The CDR3 extends over 16 amino acids. Trimming left V 4 bases short and J 0 bases short, with 13 bases between. The CDR3 protein is CASSSFAGRAKNIQYF. In DNA form, the CDR3 reads TGTGCCAGCAGTTCATTTGCAGGGAGAGCCAAAAACATTCAGTACTTC.

Many counts were recorded for this clonotype. Here the CDR3 reads CSALRTPNTGELFF. The CDR3 bases are TGCAGTGCTCTCAGGACCCCGAACACCGGGGAGCTGTTTTTT. The rearrangement uses TRBV20-1 and TRBJ2-2; no reliable D call. The CDR3 has 14 residues. Germline-derived CDR1 and CDR2 are DFQATT and SNEGSKA (reference sequence). The germline V and J ends were trimmed by 5 bases and 0 bases, with 10 bases remaining between them.

At least ten counts were recorded for this clonotype. Germline is not matched at one junction end, which may reflect a read error. V usage is TRBV18 and J usage is TRBJ2-6, with D perhaps TRBD1 or TRBD2 (5 bases each). The CDR3 length is 17 residues. The V gene's germline CDR1 is KGHSH and CDR2 LQKENI. This CDR3 reads CASSQPGLEAGANVLIF. The DNA for the CDR3 is TGTGCCAGCTCACAACCGGGGTTAGAGGCTGGGGCCAACGTCCTGATTTTC.

This clonotype was picked up a small number of times. The chain joins TRBV9 to TRBJ2-6; possible D gene TRBD2, 6 bases. CDR1 SGDLS and CDR2 YYNGEE come from the germline V gene. V shed 0 bases and J shed 1 base, with 14 bases lying between them. The CDR3 has 18 amino acids. Here the CDR3 reads CASSVDPRRASGANVLTF. The DNA of the CDR3 is TGTGCCAGCAGCGTAGACCCCAGGAGGGCTTCTGGGGCCAACGTCCTGACTTTC.

The rearrangement uses TRBV12-3 or TRBV12-4 and TRBJ1-4; no firm D call. This CDR3 contains 17 residues. V lost 2 bases and J 3 bases, leaving 16 bases between the germline ends. CDR3 sequence: CASSLWAGIGANEKLFF. For the CDR3, the DNA is TGTGCCAGCAGTTTATGGGCGGGGATTGGAGCTAATGAAAAACTGTTTTTT.

This clonotype showed up many times. The rearrangement links TRBV5-1 to TRBJ1-4, with D unclear. Trimming pared 0 bases from V and 7 bases from J, leaving 7 bases between. The germline V gene has CDR1 SGHRS and CDR2 YFSETQ. This CDR3 has 13 amino acids. In nucleotides, the CDR3 is TGCGCCAGCAGCTTGGTTGTAGGTGAAAAACTGTTTTTT. Its translation: CASSLVVGEKLFF.

The chain combines TRBV12-3 or TRBV12-4 with TRBJ2-3; D remains ambiguous. The germline V and J ends were trimmed by 1 base and 0 bases, with 8 bases remaining between them. This CDR3 is built from 15 residues. CDR3 nucleotides: TGTGCCAGCAGTTTAGATCTTGCTAGCACAGATACGCAGTATTTT. Protein: CASSLDLASTDTQYF.

The table lists this clonotype with a count of one. V usage is TRBV6-5 and J usage is TRBJ1-1; D call uncertain. The CDR3 length is 16 residues. Trimming cost V 0 bases and J 1 base, with 12 bases left between them. The germline gives CDR1 MNHEY, CDR2 SVGAGI. CDR3 nucleotide sequence: TGTGCCAGCAGTTACTCTACCGGCAGGCGGAACACTGAAGCTTTCTTT. Translated, it gives CASSYSTGRRNTEAFF.

The chain combines TRBV28 with TRBJ2-1; 9 nucleotides agree with TRBD2. This CDR3 spans 16 amino acids. Germline V gene lookup returns CDR1 MDHEN and CDR2 SYDVKM. J lost 3 bases, V lost 7 bases, and 10 bases had no gene match. CDR3 DNA sequence: TGTGCCAGCACTTCTAGGGTAGCGGGAGACTACAATGAGCAGTTCTTC. Translated: CASTSRVAGDYNEQFF.

The chain recombines TRBV12-3 or TRBV12-4 with TRBJ2-1; 9 nucleotides line up with TRBD1. After removal of 8 bases from V and 8 bases from J, the junction contained 10 bases not matched to a gene. The CDR3 consists of 14 residues. CDR3 coding DNA: TGTGCCAGCCGAGACCTCACAGGGGGCTATGAGCAGTTCTTC. It is translated as CASRDLTGGYEQFF.

This sequence joins TRBV28 and TRBJ1-6; 10 bases align to TRBD1. CDR1 and CDR2 from the germline V gene are MDHEN and SYDVKM. Unmatched junction bases numbered 5, after V lost 2 bases and J lost 4 bases. This CDR3 contains 17 residues. The CDR3 sequence: CASSLMWTGGYNSPLHF. CDR3 coding DNA: TGTGCCAGCAGTTTAATGTGGACAGGGGGGTATAATTCACCCCTCCACTTT. Looking up the rest from reference TRBV28 and TRBJ1-6 gives the full variable domain: DVKVTQSSRYLVKRTGEKVFLECVQDMDHENMFWYRQDPGLGLRLIYFSYDVKMKEKGDIPEGYSVSREKKERFSLILESASTNQTSMYLCASSLMWTGGYNSPLHFGNGTRLTVT.

The chain joins TRBV20-1 to TRBJ2-1, with 14 positions matching TRBD2. The CDR3 is made up of 15 amino acids. With 6 bases clipped from V and 6 bases from J, the junction kept 7 bases outside the gene matches. Germline-derived CDR1 and CDR2 are DFQATT and SNEGSKA (reference sequence). The CDR3 DNA is TGCAGTGCGCCCAGGGGGACTAGCGGGAGCAATGAGCAGTTCTTC. Residues: CSAPRGTSGSNEQFF.

The table lists this clonotype with many counts. V gene TRBV12-3 or TRBV12-4 combines with J gene TRBJ1-4; D is undetermined. The length of the CDR3 is 14 residues. V dropped 3 bases and J dropped 4 bases, with 9 bases sitting between them. The CDR3 sequence: CASSLVRINEKLFF. In nucleotides, the CDR3 is TGTGCCAGCAGTTTGGTCCGGATTAATGAAAAACTGTTTTTT.

This clonotype came up a few times. V is TRBV19 and J is TRBJ2-1, with 8 bases matching TRBD1. CDR1 and CDR2 (germline): LNHDA, SQIVND (reference sequence). This CDR3 is 13 amino acids long. Losses at the gene ends were 5 bases for V and 10 bases for J; bases not matched to a gene: 7. The DNA for the CDR3 is TGTGCCAGTAGTTCACAGGGGGTCGGGGAGCAGTTCTTC. It specifies CASSSQGVGEQFF.